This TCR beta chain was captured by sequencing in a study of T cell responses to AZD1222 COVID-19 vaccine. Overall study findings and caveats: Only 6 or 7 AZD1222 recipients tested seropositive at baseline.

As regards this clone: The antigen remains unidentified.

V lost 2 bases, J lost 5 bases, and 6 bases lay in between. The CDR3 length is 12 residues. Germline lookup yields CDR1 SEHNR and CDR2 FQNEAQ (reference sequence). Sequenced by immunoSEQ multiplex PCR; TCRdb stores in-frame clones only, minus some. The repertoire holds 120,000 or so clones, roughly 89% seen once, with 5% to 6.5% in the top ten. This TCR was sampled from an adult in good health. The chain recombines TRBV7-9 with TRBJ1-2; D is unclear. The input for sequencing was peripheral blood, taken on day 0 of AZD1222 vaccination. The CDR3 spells CASSLTEYGYTF. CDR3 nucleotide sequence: TGTGCCAGCAGCTTAACAGAATATGGCTACACCTTC. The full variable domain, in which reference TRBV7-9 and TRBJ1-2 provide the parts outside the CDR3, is DTGVSQNPRHKITKRGQNVTFRCDPISEHNRLYWYRQTLGQGPEFLTYFQNEAQLEKSRLLSDRFSAERPKGSFSTLEIQRTEQGDSAMYLCASSLTEYGYTFGSGTRLTVV.